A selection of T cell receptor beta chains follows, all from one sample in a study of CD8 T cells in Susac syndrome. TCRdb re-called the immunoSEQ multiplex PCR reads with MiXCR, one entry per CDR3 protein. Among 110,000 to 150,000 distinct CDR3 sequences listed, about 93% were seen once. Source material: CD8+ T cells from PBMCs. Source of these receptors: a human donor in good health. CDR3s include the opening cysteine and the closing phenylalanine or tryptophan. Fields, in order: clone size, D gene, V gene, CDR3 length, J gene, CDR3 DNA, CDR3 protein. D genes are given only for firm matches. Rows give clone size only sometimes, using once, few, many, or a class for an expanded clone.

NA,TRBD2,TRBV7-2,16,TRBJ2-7,TGTGCCAGCAGCTTAGCCGGACTAGCGGGAGGGTACGAGCAGTACTTC,CASSLAGLAGGYEQYF
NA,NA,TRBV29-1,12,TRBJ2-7,TGCAGCGTTGAAGGGCAGGGTCTCGAGCAGTACTTC,CSVEGQGLEQYF
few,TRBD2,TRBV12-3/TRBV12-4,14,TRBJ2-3,TGTGCCAGCAGTTTAGCGGGAGGGCAAGATACGCAGTATTTT,CASSLAGGQDTQYF
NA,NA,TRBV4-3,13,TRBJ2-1,TGCGCCAGCAGCCCCGAGACTAACAATGAGCAGTTCTTC,CASSPETNNEQFF
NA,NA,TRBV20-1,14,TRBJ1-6,TGCAGCCTACTCGAGGGGCAGGGTGGTTCACCCCTCCACTTT,CSLLEGQGGSPLHF
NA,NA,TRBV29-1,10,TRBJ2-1,TGCAGCGTTGATTACAATGAGCAGTTCTTC,CSVDYNEQFF
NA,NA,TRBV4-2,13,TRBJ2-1,TGTGCCAGCAGCCCCCGGGTCACTGGTGAGCAGTTCTTC,CASSPRVTGEQFF
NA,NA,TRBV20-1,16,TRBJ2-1,TGCAGTGCTAGAGACCCCCTTATAGGCGTACGCGGTGAGCAGTTCTTC,CSARDPLIGVRGEQFF
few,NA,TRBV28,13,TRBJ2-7,TGTGCCAGTAGTTTTGGGACCACCTACGAGCAGTACTTC,CASSFGTTYEQYF
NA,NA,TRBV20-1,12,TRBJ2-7,TGCAGTGCTAGAGAGGTTGGATTCGAGCAGTACTTC,CSAREVGFEQYF
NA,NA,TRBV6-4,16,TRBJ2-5,TGTGCCAGCAGTGTGAGCCCCTCGGGAGAATTGGAGACCCAGTACTTC,CASSVSPSGELETQYF
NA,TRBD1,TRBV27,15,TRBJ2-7,TGTGCCAGCAGTCATTCGACAGGGGGCGGGTACGAGCAGTACTTC,CASSHSTGGGYEQYF
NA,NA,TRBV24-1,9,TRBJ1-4,TGTGCCACCAACGAAAAACTGTTTTTT,CATNEKLFF
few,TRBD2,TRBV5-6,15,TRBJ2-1,TGTGCCAGCAGCTACGCTAGCGGGCTATACAATGAGCAGTTCTTC,CASSYASGLYNEQFF
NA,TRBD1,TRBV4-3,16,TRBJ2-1,TGCGCCAGCAGCCAACAGGGACAGGGATCCTACAATGAGCAGTTCTTC,CASSQQGQGSYNEQFF
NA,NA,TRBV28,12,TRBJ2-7,TGTGCCAGCAGTTTACAGAACTACGAGCAGTACTTC,CASSLQNYEQYF
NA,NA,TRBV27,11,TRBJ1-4,TGTGCCAGCAGCGCTAATGAAAAACTGTTTTTT,CASSANEKLFF
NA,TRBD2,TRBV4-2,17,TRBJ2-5,TGTGCCAGCAGCCAAGTCTGGACTAGCGGGGATCAAGAGACCCAGTACTTC,CASSQVWTSGDQETQYF
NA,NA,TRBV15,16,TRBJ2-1,TGTGCCACCAGCAGAGGCGGCGACAACTCCTACAATGAGCAGTTCTTC,CATSRGGDNSYNEQFF
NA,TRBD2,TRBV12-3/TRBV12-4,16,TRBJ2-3,TGTGCCAGCAGACCCCTACTAGCGGGAGCTTCAGATACGCAGTATTTT,CASRPLLAGASDTQYF
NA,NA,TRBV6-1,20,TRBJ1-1,TGTGCCAGCAGGCTACAAAGCGCGTGGCAGGATCTCAAGATGAACACTGAAGCTTTCTTT,CASRLQSAWQDLKMNTEAFF
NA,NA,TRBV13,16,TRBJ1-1,TGTGCCAGCAGCTGGCCAGGGGATAGGCTGGGTACTGAAGCTTTCTTT,CASSWPGDRLGTEAFF
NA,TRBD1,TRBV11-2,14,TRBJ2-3,TGTGCCAGCAGCTCCACAGGGGGCACCGATACGCAGTATTTT,CASSSTGGTDTQYF
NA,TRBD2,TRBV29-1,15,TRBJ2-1,TGCAGCCTCCAACTTAGCGGGAAGGGGAACAATGAGCAGTTCTTC,CSLQLSGKGNNEQFF
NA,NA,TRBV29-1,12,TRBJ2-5,TGCAGCGTTGTATGGGAGCGAGAGACCCAGTACTTC,CSVVWERETQYF
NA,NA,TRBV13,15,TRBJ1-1,TGTGCCAGCAGCTTGGGCTTGGGACCGAACACTGAAGCTTTCTTT,CASSLGLGPNTEAFF
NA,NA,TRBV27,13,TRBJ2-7,TGTGCCAGCGGGTCCGGCAGTGCCTACGAGCAGTACTTC,CASGSGSAYEQYF
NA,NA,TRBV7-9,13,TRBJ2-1,TGTGCCAGCAGCTTCGGCAGTCCTAATGAGCAGTTCTTC,CASSFGSPNEQFF
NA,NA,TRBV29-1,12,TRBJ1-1,TGCAGCGTTGAGGGCAGCGAGGTTGAAGCTTTCTTT,CSVEGSEVEAFF
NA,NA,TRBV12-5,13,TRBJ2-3,TGTGCTAGTGGTCCGCCAGGGGGGACGTCACAGTATTTT,CASGPPGGTSQYF
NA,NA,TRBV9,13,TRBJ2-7,TGTGCCAGCAGCGGATGGGACAACTACGAGCAGTACTTC,CASSGWDNYEQYF
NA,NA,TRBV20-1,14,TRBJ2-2,TGCAGTGCGACCGGGACGGTATTCACCGGGGAGCTGTTTTTT,CSATGTVFTGELFF
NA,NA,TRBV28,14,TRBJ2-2,TGTGCCAGCAGTTTACTCGGTGAAACCGGGGAGCTGTTTTTT,CASSLLGETGELFF
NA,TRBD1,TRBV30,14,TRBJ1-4,TGTGCCTGGACTCGGACAGGGGGAGATGAAAAACTGTTTTTT,CAWTRTGGDEKLFF
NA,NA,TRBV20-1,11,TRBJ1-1,TGCAGTGCTAGGGTGGGTACTGAAGCTTTCTTT,CSARVGTEAFF
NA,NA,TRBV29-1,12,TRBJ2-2,TGCAGCCCCATGGAACGCACCGGGGAGCTGTTTTTT,CSPMERTGELFF
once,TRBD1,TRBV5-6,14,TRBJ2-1,TGTGCCACCGCCCCCGGGACAGATTACAATGAGCAGTTCTTC,CATAPGTDYNEQFF
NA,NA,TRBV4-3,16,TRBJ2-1,TGCGCCAGCAGCCAAGATCGAAGCGGATCCTACAATGAGCAGTTCTTC,CASSQDRSGSYNEQFF
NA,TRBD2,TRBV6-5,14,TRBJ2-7,TGTGCCAGCAGTTACCAGGGACTAGTCGACGAGCAGTACTTC,CASSYQGLVDEQYF
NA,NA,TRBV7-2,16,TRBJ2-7,TGTGCCAGCAGCGGAACCGGGACTCGAGACGCTTACGAGCAGTACTTC,CASSGTGTRDAYEQYF
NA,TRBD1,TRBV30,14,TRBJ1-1,TGTGCCTGGAGTGGCGGACAGGGTGGCACTGAAGCTTTCTTT,CAWSGGQGGTEAFF
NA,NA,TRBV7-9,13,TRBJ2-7,TGTGCCAGCAGCCCGGAGGATCGCGACGAGCAGTACTTC,CASSPEDRDEQYF
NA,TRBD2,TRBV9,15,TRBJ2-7,TGTGCCAGCAGCGACGGGACTAGCGGGACGTGGGAGCAGTACTTC,CASSDGTSGTWEQYF
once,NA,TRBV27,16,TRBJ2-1,TGTGCCAGCAGTTTAACGACAGGCCTCTCCTACAATGAGCAGTTCTTC,CASSLTTGLSYNEQFF
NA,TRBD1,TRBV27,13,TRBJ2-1,TGTCAAACCCGACAGGGGGTGGACAATGAGCAGTTCTTC,CQTRQGVDNEQFF